This T cell receptor (beta chain) was captured in a study of CD8 T cells in ankylosing spondylitis. Germline V gene sequence: CDR1 DFQATT, CDR2 SNEGSKA (reference sequence). V lost 6 bases to trimming and J lost 2 bases, with 17 bases between them. CDR3 length equals 14 residues. Each CDR3 protein is one row after TCRdb ran MiXCR on the 5' RACE reads. The repertoire consists of more than 200,000 distinct CDR3 sequences, with about 24% occurring once and the leading ten covering 0.61%. This clonotype was recorded at least ten times. The genes are TRBV20-1 and TRBJ2-7, with a possible D match to TRBD2 (5 bases). The receptor comes from a male donor with ankylosing spondylitis or in good health (not recorded which). Sequencing used blood, either unsorted or a sorted T cell fraction (not recorded which). The CDR3 coding sequence is TGCAGTGCACATTCCGGGGTCGAAGCCTACGAGCAGTACTTC. This sequence encodes CSAHSGVEAYEQYF.